This T cell receptor (beta chain) was sequenced for a study of blood T cell repertoires in COVID-19. The germline gives CDR1 SGHTA, CDR2 FQGNSA. The V end was cut by 0 bases, the J end by 4 bases, with 13 bases between. The CDR3 is made up of 15 amino acids. Assay: immunoSEQ multiplex PCR; the TCRdb copy retains only in-frame clones and omits some. This sample has some 200,000 clones, with 80% to 85% found just once. Sequenced: PBMCs or T cells enriched from blood (not recorded which). This TCR was sampled from a man in his forties or fifties who had recovered from COVID-19. V is TRBV7-2 and J is TRBJ2-7, with D unclear. CDR3 nucleotide sequence: TGTGCCAGCAGCTTAGCATCTGTCAACGGTTACGAGCAGTACTTC. Translated: CASSLASVNGYEQYF.